The 21 T cell receptor beta chains given below trace back to one sample, sequenced in a study of T cell changes during pregnancy in multiple sclerosis. Libraries were prepared by immunoSEQ multiplex PCR; TCRdb keeps only in-frame clonotypes and omits some of them. This table has about 57,000 clones, 80% to 95% appearing once. The material sequenced was CD4+ T cells from peripheral blood mononuclear cells, taken in the third trimester of pregnancy. The source is a female donor with multiple sclerosis, enrolled in a pregnancy study.

The chain recombines TRBV7-2 with TRBJ1-3; the D is unclear. Trimming left V 1 base short and J 0 bases short, with 10 bases between. The CDR3 sequence is 16 residues long. Germline loops: CDR1 SGHTA, CDR2 FQGNSA. CDR3 DNA sequence: TGTGCCAGCAGCTTAGTGGCCGGAGTCTCTGGAAACACCATATATTTT. Translation: CASSLVAGVSGNTIYF. The full variable domain, with the rest looked up from reference TRBV7-2 and TRBJ1-3, is GAGVSQSPSNKVTEKGKDVELRCDPISGHTALYWYRQSLGQGLEFLIYFQGNSAPDKSGLPSDRFSAERTGGSVSTLTIQRTQQEDSAVYLCASSLVAGVSGNTIYFGEGSWLTVV.

This clone is a singleton in its sample. The rearrangement uses TRBV16 and TRBJ1-3; no definite D call. With 4 bases removed from V and 0 bases from J, the gap between germline ends came to 10 bases. This CDR3 contains 15 residues. Looked up from germline, CDR1 is KGHSY and CDR2 is FQNENV. CDR3: CASSPLAGSGNTIYF. The CDR3 DNA reads as TGTGCCAGCAGCCCACTCGCAGGCTCTGGAAACACCATATATTTT.

The chain recombines TRBV7-8 with TRBJ1-2, with 12 bases fitting TRBD1. This CDR3 has 16 residues. The trim removed 5 bases at V and 8 bases at J, leaving 12 bases unmatched. Germline CDR1 SGHVS, CDR2 FQNEAQ. The CDR3 spells CASSLPGQGATIGYTF. DNA of the CDR3: TGTGCCAGCAGCCTGCCGGGACAGGGGGCGACTATAGGCTACACCTTC.

The CDR3 protein is CASRPSLWEVEQYF. CDR3 DNA: TGTGCCAGCAGACCCAGCCTTTGGGAGGTCGAGCAGTACTTC. This chain links TRBV6-5 with TRBJ2-7; D possibly corresponds to TRBD2 (6 bases). CDR1 and CDR2 from the germline V gene are MNHEY and SVGAGI. Trimming removed 6 bases from V and 6 bases from J, with 18 bases in between. CDR3 length: 14 amino acids.

V is TRBV5-6 and J is TRBJ2-7; the match to TRBD2 covers 12 bases. The V segment lost 4 bases and the J segment 6 bases; nucleotides outside the gene matches: 14. The CDR3 contains 17 residues. The germline CDR1 and CDR2 sequences are SGHDT and YYEEEE. The DNA for the CDR3 is TGTGCCAGCAGCAGTCTAGCGGGGGGGGCCCCAACTCGCGAGCAGTACTTC. The encoded protein is CASSSLAGGAPTREQYF.

The gene calls are TRBV19 and TRBJ2-6, with D tentatively TRBD2 (6 bases). There are 16 residues in the CDR3. V shed 9 bases and J shed 0 bases, with 15 bases lying between them. Germline V gives CDR1 LNHDA, CDR2 SQIVND (reference sequence). The CDR3 here is CASLGTSPSGANVLTF. For the CDR3, the DNA is TGTGCCAGCCTTGGGACTTCTCCCTCTGGGGCCAACGTCCTGACTTTC. Complete variable domain (other parts from reference TRBV19 and TRBJ2-6): DGGITQSPKYLFRKEGQNVTLSCEQNLNHDAMYWYRQDPGQGLRLIYYSQIVNDFQKGDIAEGYSVSREKKESFPLTVTSAQKNPTAFYLCASLGTSPSGANVLTFGAGSRLTVL.

The chain couples TRBV19 to TRBJ1-3; D is possibly TRBD1 (6 bases). Trimming removed 3 bases at V and 2 bases at J, with 11 bases between. Per the germline V gene, CDR1 is LNHDA and CDR2 is SQIVND (reference sequence). The CDR3 has 15 residues. The CDR3 region is CASSIDGTTGNTIYF. The DNA of the CDR3 is TGTGCCAGTAGTATTGATGGGACAACTGGAAACACCATATATTTT. Supplemented by reference TRBV19 and TRBJ1-3, the full variable domain reads DGGITQSPKYLFRKEGQNVTLSCEQNLNHDAMYWYRQDPGQGLRLIYYSQIVNDFQKGDIAEGYSVSREKKESFPLTVTSAQKNPTAFYLCASSIDGTTGNTIYFGEGSWLTVV.

This clone showed up just once. The chain couples TRBV29-1 to TRBJ1-4; unclear D gene. CDR1 and CDR2 from the germline V gene are SQVTM and ANQGSEA. Trimming shortened V by 1 base and J by 7 bases, and 10 bases separated the two germline ends. The CDR3 covers 13 residues. DNA for the CDR3: TGCAGCGTTGAAGGCGGGGAGGGTGAAAAACTGTTTTTT. Its translation: CSVEGGEGEKLFF. The whole variable domain, remainder taken from reference TRBV29-1 and TRBJ1-4, is SAVISQKPSRDICQRGTSLTIQCQVDSQVTMMFWYRQQPGQSLTLIATANQGSEATYESGFVIDKFPISRPNLTFSTLTVSNMSPEDSSIYLCSVEGGEGEKLFFGSGTQLSVL.

This clone was detected once. The chain employs TRBV11-3 and TRBJ2-7, with TRBD1 as a possible D gene (6 bases). Germline V lookup: CDR1 SGHNT, CDR2 YENEEA. V lost 5 bases and J lost 3, with 17 bases in between. The CDR3 has 15 amino acids. The CDR3 here is CASSRIGQGYYEQYF. The DNA of the CDR3 is TGTGCCAGCAGCCGAATCGGCCAGGGGTACTACGAGCAGTACTTC.

This rearrangement joins TRBV7-2 to TRBJ1-2; D is ambiguous. Germline assignment: CDR1 SGHTA and CDR2 FQGNSA. CDR3 size: 14 residues. V was shortened by 1 base and J by 8 bases, with 14 bases between the two germline ends. CDR3 protein: CASSLEVEGTGYTF. Written as DNA, the CDR3 is TGTGCCAGCAGCTTAGAGGTGGAGGGTACAGGCTACACCTTC.

The V gene is TRBV6-5, the J gene TRBJ1-2; 9 nucleotides align to TRBD1. CDR3 length: 14 residues. The J segment lost 5 bases and the V segment lost 2 bases, leaving 3 bases of the junction unmatched. Germline assignment: CDR1 MNHEY and CDR2 SVGAGI. In DNA form, the CDR3 reads TGTGCCAGCAGTTACCCAGGACAGGGGTATGGCTACACCTTC. Amino acid sequence: CASSYPGQGYGYTF.

V gene TRBV7-2 combines with J gene TRBJ1-1, with TRBD1 matching 8 bases. Germline V gene lookup returns CDR1 SGHTA and CDR2 FQGNSA. After removal of 5 bases from V and 4 bases from J, the junction contained 12 bases not matched to a gene. This CDR3 is 16 amino acids long. For the CDR3, the DNA is TGTGCCAGCAGCCCAAGACAGACAGGGGTTGGCACTGAAGCTTTCTTT. Translating gives CASSPRQTGVGTEAFF.

V gene TRBV7-6 combines with J gene TRBJ1-2; possibly TRBD1 for D (6 bases). CDR1 and CDR2 (germline): SGHVS, FNYEAQ. Deletions cut 5 bases from V and 1 base from J, with 11 bases between. The CDR3 consists of 14 residues. This CDR3 is CASSPMDSNYGYTF. The CDR3 DNA follows: TGTGCCAGCAGCCCGATGGACAGTAACTATGGCTACACCTTC. Looking up the rest from reference TRBV7-6 and TRBJ1-2 gives the full variable domain: GAGVSQSPRYKVTKRGQDVALRCDPISGHVSLYWYRQALGQGPEFLTYFNYEAQQDKSGLPNDRFSAERPEGSISTLTIQRTEQRDSAMYRCASSPMDSNYGYTFGSGTRLTVV.

The chain uses TRBV5-1 and TRBJ2-7, with 12 bases matching TRBD2. This CDR3 is built from 15 residues. The J segment lost 6 bases and the V segment lost 4 bases, leaving 8 bases of the junction unmatched. Germline lookup yields CDR1 SGHRS and CDR2 YFSETQ. CDR3 nucleotides: TGCGCCAGCAGCCCCGGAGGACTAGCGGGGTTCGAGCAGTACTTC. It is translated as CASSPGGLAGFEQYF.

This chain links TRBV21-1 with TRBJ2-5; the table's D call, TRBD2, was not checked against the DNA. TRBV21-1 is recorded as a pseudogene. This CDR3 has 15 amino acids. CDR3 sequence: CASSSGTSKQETQYF. CDR3 DNA: TGTGCCAGCAGCAGCGGGACTAGCAAACAAGAGACCCAGTACTTC.

The chain recombines TRBV14 with TRBJ1-1; the match to TRBD1 covers 7 bases. The germline V gene has CDR1 SGHDN and CDR2 FVKESK. The CDR3 spans 17 residues. With V trimmed by 4 bases and J by 2 bases, 13 bases remained unmatched. The CDR3 here is CASSPPLTGDINTEAFF. DNA of the CDR3: TGTGCCAGCAGCCCTCCTTTAACAGGGGACATTAACACTGAAGCTTTCTTT.

In its sample, this clone was seen once. The gene calls are TRBV4-1 and TRBJ2-7; tentative D call: TRBD1 (5 bases). Per germline, CDR1 MGHRA and CDR2 YSYEKL. V lost 0 bases and J lost 6, with 15 bases in between. There are 15 residues in the CDR3. CDR3 coding DNA: TGCGCCAGCAGCCAAGAACCACAGGTACCCCTCGAGCAGTACTTC. Its protein is CASSQEPQVPLEQYF.

The chain combines TRBV11-3 with TRBJ2-3, with 10 bases fitting TRBD2. The CDR3 totals 16 residues. Germline CDR1 reads SGHNT; CDR2 reads YENEEA. The J segment lost 5 bases and the V segment lost 2 bases, leaving 7 bases of the junction unmatched. CDR3 in DNA: TGTGCCAGCAGCTTAAGCGGGGGGGAGTACGGAGATACGCAGTATTTT. Protein: CASSLSGGEYGDTQYF.

The chain carries TRBV7-9 and TRBJ1-5, with 7 bases that match TRBD1. Losses at the gene ends were 5 bases for V and 9 bases for J; bases not matched to a gene: 13. Germline CDR1 SEHNR, CDR2 FQNEAQ (reference sequence). The CDR3 covers 15 residues. The CDR3 DNA reads as TGTGCCAGCAGCCCCAACAGGGGCCAACAAGGGCCCCAGCATTTT. This sequence encodes CASSPNRGQQGPQHF.

The V call is TRBV6-1, the J call TRBJ2-7; 7 nucleotides align to TRBD1. Germline CDR1 reads MNHNS; CDR2 reads SASEGT. V dropped 6 bases and J dropped 10; count of bases not matched to a gene: 3. This CDR3 is 10 amino acids long. The CDR3 nucleotides read TGTGCCAGCAGCCGACAGGGACAGTACTTC. As protein: CASSRQGQYF.

This clone was observed a handful of times. This chain uses TRBV5-1 with TRBJ2-7; 11 bases are shared with TRBD1. The CDR3 runs to 14 residues. Germline-derived CDR1 and CDR2 are SGHRS and YFSETQ. Trimming removed 5 bases from V and 2 bases from J; junction bases left unmatched: 3. The CDR3 nucleotides are TGCGCCAGCAGTGGGACAGGGGGGACCTACGAGCAGTACTTC. Translated: CASSGTGGTYEQYF.